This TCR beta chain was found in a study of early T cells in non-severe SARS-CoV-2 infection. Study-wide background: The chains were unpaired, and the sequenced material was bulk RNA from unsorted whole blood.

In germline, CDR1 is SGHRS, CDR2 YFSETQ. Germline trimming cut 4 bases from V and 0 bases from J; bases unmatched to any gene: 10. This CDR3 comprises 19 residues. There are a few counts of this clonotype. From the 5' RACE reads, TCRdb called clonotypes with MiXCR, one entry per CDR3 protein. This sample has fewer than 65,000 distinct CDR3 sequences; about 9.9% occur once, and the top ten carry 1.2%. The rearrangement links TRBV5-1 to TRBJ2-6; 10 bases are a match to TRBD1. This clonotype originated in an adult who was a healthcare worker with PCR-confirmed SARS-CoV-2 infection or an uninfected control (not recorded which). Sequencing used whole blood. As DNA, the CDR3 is TGCGCCAGCAGCCCAAGACAGGGGGCGGAGAGCTCTGGGGCCAACGTCCTGACTTTC. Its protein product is CASSPRQGAESSGANVLTF.